This T cell receptor beta chain was documented in a study of blood T cell repertoires in COVID-19 (dated by TCRdb to 2020 to 2022). Background for the entire study: Samples from collaborators originated in the United States, Italy and Spain and spanned both the acute and convalescent phases of COVID-19. The material from the prospective study consisted of cDNA or gDNA derived from T cells, B-cell-depleted T cells, or PBMCs. The dataset comprised deeply sampled blood TCRbeta repertoires from subjects exposed to, actively infected with, or recovered from COVID-19. A freely available public database, intended as a resource for researchers studying the immune response to SARS-CoV-2, is where the repertoires were released. Samples were obtained from the ongoing ImmuneRACE study (first 160 participants) and from 1,254 subjects provided by 6 global collaborators. The sample metadata nearly always contained a de-identified subject ID, COVID-19 status, age in years and sex. Where available, HLA class I and class II types were obtained from metadata supplied by the sample provider rather than from assay-based typing. General findings and caveats noted by the study authors: The amount of clinical and demographic metadata varied by source and participant and was provided uncurated.

Each collaborating institution followed its own protocols to collect whole blood in K2EDTA tubes. For TCRbeta analysis, collaborator samples were shipped as frozen whole blood, as isolated PBMCs, or as DNA extracted from either sample type. The immunoSEQ Assay, a bias-controlled multiplex PCR, was used to amplify TCRbeta CDR3 regions from genomic DNA. From the authors' description of their analysis: Within the assay, amplification of reference gene primers was used to estimate how many nucleated cells each sample contained. To quantify the absolute abundance of each unique TCRbeta CDR3 rearrangement, sequence reads were collapsed and filtered. For each sample, productive Simpson clonality was calculated by taking the square root of Simpson's diversity index across productive rearrangements. TCRdb carries this immuneACCESS record with in-frame sequences only. Its versions omit some clonotypes, under half of them owing to an unresolved V gene in the studies checked, with the rest unexplained. V and J calls and clone size are copied from that table; D and trimming were computed from the DNA. The sample has 90,000 to 120,000 clones on record, roughly 83% of them singletons. Clones ranked in the top ten supply 4% to 5.5% of the sample.

As regards this clone: Its specific antigen is unknown. Per-base quality was not reported, and no clone a single base away is much larger than it.

There are 15 amino acids in the CDR3, from cysteine to phenylalanine inclusive. CDR3 DNA is the only sequence kept; it has 45 bases, read in frame from the first base. The germline V gene supplies CDR1 MDHEN and CDR2 SYDVKM. Trimming removed 1 base from V and 10 bases from J; the gene matches leave 11 bases unexplained. The specimen was peripheral blood. The sequence joins TRBV28 to TRBJ2-3; 7 bases in the junction line up with TRBD2. The origin of this receptor is a human donor in a cohort sampled during active COVID-19. The encoded CDR3 is CASSLYSAGEAAQYF. The nucleotide sequence reads TGTGCCAGCAGTTTATATTCGGCGGGGGAGGCAGCGCAGTATTTT.